These 26 T cell receptor beta chains share one sample of origin, sequenced in a study of blood T cell repertoires in COVID-19 (TCRdb year 2020). The library was built by means of the immunoSEQ multiplex PCR assay. TCRdb took over this immuneACCESS table, retaining in-frame rearrangements with V and J assigned. Such tables are incomplete; in checked studies, under half of the missing clones stem from an unresolved V gene, and the remainder is unexplained. This sample lists a few hundred thousand clones; roughly 80% were detected once. 5% of the sample lies in the top ten. The sample consisted of PBMCs or T cells enriched from blood (not recorded which). The source of these receptors is a man aged 35 to 55 who had been exposed to COVID-19.

A single count supports this clone. The rearrangement links TRBV7-3 to TRBJ2-1; TRBD2 matches at 8 bases. Looked up from germline, CDR1 is SGHTA and CDR2 is FQGTGA. The CDR3 has 12 amino acids. J gave up 6 bases and V 7 bases, and 2 bases lay outside the gene matches. The CDR3 DNA is TGTGCCAGCAACAGCGGGGGCAATGAGCAGTTCTTC. It specifies CASNSGGNEQFF.

The chain is built from TRBV7-6 and TRBJ2-5; 14 bases map to TRBD2. Trimming removed 6 bases from V and 1 base from J; junction bases left unmatched: 10. This CDR3 comprises 18 residues. Germline loops: CDR1 SGHVS, CDR2 FNYEAQ. The CDR3 nucleotides read TGTGCCAGCAGTCCATTAGCCGGGACTAGCGGGGGCCAAGAGACCCAGTACTTC. It specifies CASSPLAGTSGGQETQYF. Full variable domain (rest looked up from reference TRBV7-6 and TRBJ2-5): GAGVSQSPRYKVTKRGQDVALRCDPISGHVSLYWYRQALGQGPEFLTYFNYEAQQDKSGLPNDRFSAERPEGSISTLTIQRTEQRDSAMYRCASSPLAGTSGGQETQYFGPGTRLLVL.

This chain joins TRBV10-3 and TRBJ2-2; 9 bases agree with TRBD2. The CDR3 totals 15 residues. Per the germline V gene, CDR1 is ENHRY and CDR2 is SYGVKD. Trimming at V came to 11 bases and at J to 3 bases, leaving 10 bases not matched to a gene. CDR3 sequence reads: CASCSGSPDTGELFF. CDR3 bases: TGTGCCTCCTGTAGCGGGAGTCCCGACACCGGGGAGCTGTTTTTT.

The chain couples TRBV19 to TRBJ1-5; the D is unclear. V was clipped by 4 bases and J by 11 bases, with 12 bases between them. Germline loops: CDR1 LNHDA, CDR2 SQIVND (reference sequence). The length of the CDR3 is 12 residues. The CDR3 loop reads CASSSVRSAQHF. CDR3 nucleotides: TGTGCCAGTAGTAGTGTTCGATCAGCCCAGCATTTT.

V is TRBV9 and J is TRBJ1-1; no firm D call. The V end was cut by 6 bases, the J end by 2 bases, with 11 bases between. The CDR3 spans 13 residues. The germline CDR1 and CDR2 sequences are SGDLS and YYNGEE. The CDR3 nucleotides are TGTGCCAGCAACAGAGCTCCTAACACTGAAGCTTTCTTT. Its protein is CASNRAPNTEAFF.

In its sample, this clone was seen once. V is TRBV9 and J is TRBJ1-2; TRBD1 is a possible D gene (6 bases). Germline lookup yields CDR1 SGDLS and CDR2 YYNGEE. The CDR3 is 13 residues long. V was trimmed by 0 bases and J by 4 bases, leaving 7 bases between them. CDR3 nucleotide sequence: TGTGCCAGCAGCGTAGTAGGGGGCTATGGCTACACCTTC. Translation: CASSVVGGYGYTF.

The V and J genes are TRBV3-1 (or the pseudogene TRBV3-2) and TRBJ2-5, with D tentatively TRBD1 (5 bases). Germline-derived CDR1 and CDR2 are LGHDT and YNNKEL (reference sequence). The CDR3 consists of 13 residues. The V gene lost 1 base and the J gene lost 5 bases, with 8 bases spanning the gap. The CDR3 protein is CASSQGRVETQYF. In DNA form, the CDR3 reads TGTGCCAGCAGCCAAGGCAGGGTTGAGACCCAGTACTTC.

This chain joins TRBV2 and TRBJ2-7; TRBD1 aligns across 11 bases. The CDR3 has 15 residues. The germline V gene encodes CDR1 SNHLY and CDR2 FYNNEI. The ends lost 11 bases at V and 7 bases at J; junction bases unmatched: 16. The DNA for the CDR3 is TGTGCCTCTACGGTCCCGGGACAGGGGGTCCATGAGCAGTACTTC. Residues: CASTVPGQGVHEQYF.

The CDR3 protein is CASSLPAGGGLNPFEQYF. DNA for the CDR3: TGTGCCAGCAGCTTACCCGCGGGGGGAGGCCTCAACCCCTTCGAGCAGTACTTC. This chain uses TRBV7-2 with TRBJ2-7, with 8 bases fitting TRBD2. The V gene's germline CDR1 is SGHTA and CDR2 FQGNSA. The CDR3 has 18 amino acids. With 2 bases clipped from V and 6 bases from J, the junction kept 18 bases outside the gene matches.

For this clone: An end of the junction differs from the germline gene, which may be a read error. The chain links TRBV30 to TRBJ1-5; D remains unclear. CDR3 length: 15 residues. CDR1 GTSNPN and CDR2 SVGIG come from the germline V gene (reference sequence). DNA for the CDR3: TGTGCCTGGAGTGTAAGCGGGAACACCAATCAGCCCCAGCGTTTT. It encodes CAWSVSGNTNQPQRF.

This clone was seen just once. The V call is TRBV28, the J call TRBJ2-7; 11 nucleotides match TRBD1. With V trimmed by 6 bases and J by 5 bases, 15 bases remained unmatched. The CDR3 extends over 17 amino acids. CDR1 is MDHEN, CDR2 SYDVKM, per germline. CDR3 in amino acids: CASSSPTPGQGDDEQYF. The CDR3 nucleotides are TGTGCCAGCAGCTCACCCACCCCGGGACAGGGGGACGACGAGCAGTACTTC.

The V and J genes are TRBV12-3 or TRBV12-4 and TRBJ2-1, with D unresolved. The CDR3 loop spans 13 amino acids. V was trimmed by 5 bases and J by 7 bases, leaving 12 bases between them. The CDR3 is CASSPRLFNEQFF. The CDR3 DNA reads as TGTGCCAGCAGTCCGCGCCTGTTTAATGAGCAGTTCTTC.

This chain's CDR3 is CASSQVGRQELNYEQYF. In DNA form, the CDR3 reads TGCGCCAGCAGCCAAGTTGGTAGACAGGAGTTAAACTACGAGCAGTACTTC. This chain uses TRBV4-1 with TRBJ2-7; D is perhaps TRBD1 (6 bases). Looked up from germline, CDR1 is MGHRA and CDR2 is YSYEKL. This CDR3 is built from 17 residues. With 1 base removed from V and 3 bases from J, the gap between germline ends came to 19 bases.

This clone was detected only once. The rearrangement links TRBV11-3 to TRBJ1-2; perhaps TRBD1 as D (6 bases). Deletions cut 5 bases from V and 8 bases from J, with 9 bases between. Germline CDR1 reads SGHNT; CDR2 reads YENEEA. This CDR3 spans 11 amino acids. CDR3 coding DNA: TGTGCCAGCAGCACAGGGTACGGCTACACCTTC. Amino acids: CASSTGYGYTF.

This clone was observed a few times. This chain links TRBV27 with TRBJ2-3; TRBD2 agrees at 16 bases. This CDR3 region has 19 residues. The trim removed 3 bases at V and 7 bases at J, leaving 13 bases unmatched. Germline CDR1 MNHEY, CDR2 SMNVEV (reference sequence). The CDR3 is CASSLEGLAGGAGLNTQYF. The CDR3 region has the DNA TGTGCCAGCAGTTTGGAGGGACTAGCGGGAGGGGCGGGGTTGAATACGCAGTATTTT.

The chain combines TRBV30 with TRBJ2-1; TRBD2 aligns across 13 bases. Germline V gene lookup returns CDR1 GTSNPN and CDR2 SVGIG (reference sequence). Trimming took 2 bases from V and 8 from J; bases not matched to a gene: 3. The CDR3 consists of 14 residues. The CDR3, as DNA: TGTGCCTGGAGTCGGACTAGCGGGAGTGATGAGCAGTTCTTC. It codes for CAWSRTSGSDEQFF. Full variable domain (outside the CDR3, taken from reference TRBV30 and TRBJ2-1): SQTIHQWPATLVQPVGSPLSLECTVEGTSNPNLYWYRQAAGRGLQLLFYSVGIGQISSEVPQNLSASRPQDRQFILSSKKLLLSDSGFYLCAWSRTSGSDEQFFGPGTRLTVL.

The V call is TRBV21-1, the J call TRBJ1-5; TRBD1, the table's D call, lacks a check against the DNA. TRBV21-1 is an annotated pseudogene. The CDR3 loop spans 13 amino acids. In DNA form, the CDR3 reads TGTGCCAGCAGCAAAGTAACAGGCCAGCCCCAGCATTTT. Its translation is CASSKVTGQPQHF.

The chain carries TRBV10-3 and TRBJ2-3; D may be TRBD2 (7 bases). Between the trimmed V and J ends, which lost 10 bases and 5 bases, there was a span of 19 bases. The CDR3 spans 14 residues. Germline V lookup: CDR1 ENHRY, CDR2 SYGVKD. CDR3 bases: TGTGCCACCCGGGGGGACACAAAGGGAGATACGCAGTATTTT. Protein sequence: CATRGDTKGDTQYF.

The CDR3 sequence: CASSLTETGALGQPQHF. The CDR3 DNA sequence: TGTGCCAGCAGCTTAACGGAGACAGGGGCGCTAGGACAGCCCCAGCATTTT. V is TRBV7-9 and J is TRBJ1-5; 8 positions agree with TRBD1. The V and J ends lost 2 bases and 7 bases, in that order; junction bases with no gene match: 13. This CDR3 is 17 amino acids long. Germline V CDR1 and CDR2: SEHNR, FQNEAQ (reference sequence).

In this sample, this clone turned up once. The gene calls are TRBV9 and TRBJ1-5; 11 nucleotides align to TRBD1. The CDR3 consists of 13 residues. Germline CDR1 and CDR2: SGDLS and YYNGEE. The ends lost 8 bases at V and 6 bases at J; junction bases unmatched: 4. Written as DNA, the CDR3 is TGTGCCAGTGGACAGGGGGCTGGTCAGCCCCAGCATTTT. Translated: CASGQGAGQPQHF.

CDR3 region: CAWSPDGGGLGVSGQGNTQYF. For the CDR3, the DNA is TGTGCCTGGAGTCCTGACGGCGGGGGGCTTGGTGTTAGCGGCCAAGGGAATACGCAGTATTTT. This chain uses TRBV30 with TRBJ2-3, with 8 nucleotides matching TRBD2. The CDR3 is 21 amino acids. Germline CDR1 GTSNPN, CDR2 SVGIG (reference sequence). V lost 2 bases, J lost 7 bases, and 29 bases stayed unmatched.

The rearrangement uses TRBV6-4 and TRBJ2-1; the D gene is possibly TRBD2 (5 bases). The CDR3 totals 16 residues. Trimming shortened V by 2 bases and J by 0 bases, and 11 bases separated the two germline ends. Germline CDR1 is MRHNA and CDR2 is SNTAGT. The CDR3 here is CASSDGRAASYNEQFF. As DNA, the CDR3 is TGTGCCAGCAGTGACGGGCGAGCGGCCTCCTACAATGAGCAGTTCTTC.

The gene calls are TRBV29-1 and TRBJ1-2; D is ambiguous. The CDR3 is made up of 12 amino acids. Germline CDR1 and CDR2: SQVTM and ANQGSEA. V was pared by 7 bases and J by 6 bases, with 15 bases between. CDR3 sequence (DNA): TGCAGCGCCAGAACGAGACTTCATGGCTACACCTTC. Protein: CSARTRLHGYTF.

This clone was detected once. This chain uses TRBV5-1 with TRBJ1-5; weak D call: TRBD1 (5 bases). V lost 4 bases, J lost 7 bases, and 18 bases lay in between. Germline lookup yields CDR1 SGHRS and CDR2 YFSETQ. The length of the CDR3 is 15 residues. The CDR3 spells CASSPGGVTGQPQHF. The CDR3 DNA follows: TGCGCCAGCAGCCCCGGAGGGGTTACGGGGCAGCCCCAGCATTTT.

The rearrangement links TRBV19 to TRBJ2-2, with D unclear. Trimming stripped 3 bases from V and 9 bases from J, with 14 bases between. The CDR3 consists of 14 residues. Germline-derived CDR1 and CDR2 are LNHDA and SQIVND (reference sequence). The CDR3 coding sequence is TGTGCCAGTAGTATCGAACAGTCCGCCCGGGAGCTGTTTTTT. Translation gives CASSIEQSARELFF.

This clone occurred a few times. The chain's CDR3 is CASSQVPGLSVSSYEQYF. The CDR3 nucleotides read TGTGCCAGCAGCCAAGTCCCCGGGTTGAGCGTTTCCTCCTACGAGCAGTACTTC. The rearrangement joins TRBV3-1 (or the pseudogene TRBV3-2) to TRBJ2-7; D is unclear. V lost 1 base, J lost 0 bases, and 19 bases lay in between. The CDR3 is 18 residues long. Germline V gives CDR1 LGHDT, CDR2 YNNKEL (reference sequence).